The clone carrying this T cell receptor beta chain was recorded a few times. Its antigen remains unknown. The sample is drawn from a study of CD8 T cells in ankylosing spondylitis. Overall study findings and caveats: Some of these motif variants have turned up before, in reports on reactive arthritis synovial fluid and blood. Enrichment of disease-linked clones was reportedly significant in matched ankylosing spondylitis synovial fluid. Apparently characteristic of ankylosing spondylitis blood was a TCR beta motif (fewer than 10 highly homologous variants).

Molecular-barcoded quantitative 5'-RACE produced these TCR beta libraries. MiXCR, applied by TCRdb to the 5' RACE reads, yields one record per CDR3 protein. The data show about 220,000 distinct CDR3 sequences, roughly 10% seen once. The V and J ends lost 5 bases and 3 bases respectively, with 8 bases between them. Germline V gene data show CDR1 as MDHEN and CDR2 as SYDVKM. The CDR3 has 12 residues. The sequenced material came from blood, either unsorted or a sorted T cell fraction (not recorded which). The chain is built from TRBV28 and TRBJ2-7; D gene unclear. This receptor was obtained from a male donor with ankylosing spondylitis or in good health (not recorded which). For the CDR3, the DNA is TGTGCCAGCAGTCAGAGGATCTACGAGCAGTACTTC. Translated, it gives CASSQRIYEQYF.